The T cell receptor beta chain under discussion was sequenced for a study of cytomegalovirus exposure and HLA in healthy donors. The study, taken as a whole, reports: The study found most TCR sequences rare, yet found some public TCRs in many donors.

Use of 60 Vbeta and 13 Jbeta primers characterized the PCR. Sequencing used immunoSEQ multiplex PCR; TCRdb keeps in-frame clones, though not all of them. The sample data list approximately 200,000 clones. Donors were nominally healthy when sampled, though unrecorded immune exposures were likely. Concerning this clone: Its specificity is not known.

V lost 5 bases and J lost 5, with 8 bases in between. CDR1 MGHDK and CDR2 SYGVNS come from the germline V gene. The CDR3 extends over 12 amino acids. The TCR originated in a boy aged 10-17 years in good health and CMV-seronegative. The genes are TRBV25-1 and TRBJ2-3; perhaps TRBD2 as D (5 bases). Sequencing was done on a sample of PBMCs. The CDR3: CASSLGRDTQYF. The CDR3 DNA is TGTGCCAGCAGTTTAGGGAGAGATACGCAGTATTTT. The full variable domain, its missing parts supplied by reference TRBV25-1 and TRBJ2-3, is EADIYQTPRYLVIGTGKKITLECSQTMGHDKMYWYQQDPGMELHLIHYSYGVNSTEKGDLSSESTVSRIRTEHFPLTLESARPSHTSQYLCASSLGRDTQYFGPGTRLTVL.